This T cell receptor beta chain was obtained from a study of blood T cell repertoires in COVID-19. As for the study in general: Two negative PCRs, clearance, or symptom resolution were required of recovered Cohort 3 donors. Sample material is recorded as cDNA or gDNA derived from T cells, B-cell-depleted T cells, or PBMCs.

This clone has just a few counts. Clones were read by immunoSEQ multiplex PCR, and TCRdb kept only the in-frame ones, dropping some. The profile shows some 190,000 clones, about 88% of them singletons. The CDR3 covers 15 residues. Germline assignment: CDR1 MDHEN and CDR2 SYDVKM. Between the trimmed V and J ends, which lost 2 bases and 5 bases, there was a span of 15 bases. Assignments of participants to cohorts depended upon their own reported clinical history. Sequencing was carried out using PBMCs or T cells enriched from blood (not recorded which). The receptor was isolated from a woman between 40 and 55 years old in a cohort exposed to, infected with or recovered from COVID-19 (not recorded which). The chain recombines TRBV28 with TRBJ1-1; possible D gene TRBD1, 6 bases. The CDR3 loop reads CASSLVGGGRTEAFF. In DNA, the CDR3 is TGTGCCAGCAGTTTAGTGGGGGGGGGCAGGACTGAAGCTTTCTTT.